The present entry profiles one T cell receptor (beta chain) with its context. Generated by immunoSEQ multiplex PCR, the TCRdb table keeps only in-frame clones and is missing some. The table records 62,000 or so clones, 88% of them present only once. This specimen belongs to a study of blood T cell repertoires in COVID-19. The CDR3 runs to 15 residues. With 5 bases clipped from V and 2 bases from J, the junction kept 8 bases outside the gene matches. Germline values: CDR1 SGHTA, CDR2 FQGNSA. V and J are TRBV7-2 and TRBJ2-7, with 8 bases identical to TRBD2. The receptor's source is a human donor in a cohort sampled during active COVID-19. Sequenced: peripheral blood. CDR3 residues: CASSQRGGPPYEQYF. As DNA, the CDR3 is TGTGCCAGCAGCCAACGGGGGGGTCCCCCCTACGAGCAGTACTTC. The full variable domain, rest sourced from reference TRBV7-2 and TRBJ2-7, is GAGVSQSPSNKVTEKGKDVELRCDPISGHTALYWYRQSLGQGLEFLIYFQGNSAPDKSGLPSDRFSAERTGGSVSTLTIQRTQQEDSAVYLCASSQRGGPPYEQYFGPGTRLTVT.